These T cell receptor beta chains were read from a single sample in a study of metastatic and nonmetastatic thyroid tumors. With MiXCR, TCRdb called clones anew from the PCR reads. The profile shows about 37,000 clones, roughly 13% of them singletons. The sequenced sample consisted of blood. All receptors come from a female donor with papillary thyroid cancer or a benign thyroid nodule (not recorded which). Some clones in this sample may be carry-over from other donors' samples. Each CDR3 is given with its conserved first and last residue. A D gene is named only where the DNA matches it firmly. Clone size appears in some rows only: once, few, many, or a class for an expanded clone.

V gene	D gene	clone size	J gene	CDR3 protein	CDR3 DNA
TRBV2	NA	few	TRBJ2-3	CASSPMTSGEDTQYF	TGTGCCAGCAGTCCAATGACTAGTGGTGAAGATACGCAGTATTTT
TRBV28	TRBD1	many	TRBJ1-1	CASTSLTGAGTEAFF	TGTGCCAGTACAAGCTTGACAGGGGCCGGCACTGAAGCTTTCTTT
TRBV19	TRBD2	NA	TRBJ2-1	CASTLPGLAVGPYNEQFF	TGTGCCAGTACCCTCCCGGGACTAGCGGTCGGGCCTTACAATGAGCAGTTCTTC
TRBV30	NA	many	TRBJ1-1	CAWIQIGMNTEAFF	TGTGCCTGGATTCAAATAGGGATGAACACTGAAGCTTTCTTT
TRBV5-6	TRBD1	many	TRBJ2-1	CASKGQGTNEQFF	TGTGCCAGCAAGGGACAGGGGACGAATGAGCAGTTCTTC
TRBV6-2/TRBV6-3	TRBD2	medium-sized	TRBJ2-1	CASSGLAGGRSYNEQFF	TGTGCCAGCAGCGGACTAGCGGGAGGGCGCTCCTACAATGAGCAGTTCTTC
TRBV19	NA	medium-sized	TRBJ2-7	CASSGSGAHEQYF	TGTGCCAGTAGTGGGTCAGGGGCCCACGAGCAGTACTTC
TRBV30	NA	many	TRBJ1-5	CAWSAQTGVGEHF	TGTGCCTGGAGTGCCCAAACCGGGGTTGGGGAGCATTTT
TRBV5-1	TRBD2	many	TRBJ2-1	CASSLAGTSGRAIEQFF	TGCGCCAGCAGCTTGGCCGGGACTAGCGGGAGGGCCATTGAGCAGTTCTTC
TRBV3-1	NA	once	TRBJ1-4	CASSPGGVNEKLFF	TGTGCCAGCAGCCCTGGGGGGGTTAATGAAAAACTGTTTTTT
TRBV19	TRBD1	few	TRBJ2-5	CASSSRQGMGETQYF	TGTGCCAGTAGTTCTCGACAGGGTATGGGAGAGACCCAGTACTTC
TRBV5-1	TRBD2	many	TRBJ2-1	CASSHYLAEASNEQFF	TGCGCCAGCAGCCACTACCTAGCGGAGGCATCGAATGAGCAGTTCTTC
TRBV3-1	NA	NA	TRBJ2-7	CASKGVSYEQYF	TGTGCCAGCAAGGGAGTCTCCTACGAGCAGTACTTC
TRBV7-9	NA	many	TRBJ2-7	CASSPRAPMDEQYF	TGTGCCAGCAGCCCCAGGGCCCCCATGGACGAGCAGTACTTC
TRBV5-6	NA	many	TRBJ2-5	CASSSAVEETQYF	TGTGCCAGCAGTTCCGCAGTGGAAGAGACCCAGTACTTC
TRBV19	NA	many	TRBJ2-3	CASSNTDTQYF	TGTGCCAGTAGTAACACAGATACGCAGTATTTT
TRBV9	TRBD2	many	TRBJ2-1	CASSVLPSGSVYEQFF	TGTGCCAGCAGCGTACTCCCTAGCGGGAGTGTCTATGAGCAGTTCTTC
TRBV6-1	NA	many	TRBJ1-2	CASSEGGPSYGYTF	TGTGCCAGCAGTGAGGGGGGACCGAGCTATGGCTACACCTTC
TRBV19	NA	many	TRBJ2-2	CASSNTGELFF	TGTGCCAGTAGTAACACCGGGGAGCTGTTTTTT
TRBV19	TRBD1	many	TRBJ2-7	CASSSRQGLYEQYF	TGTGCCAGTAGTAGCCGACAGGGGCTCTACGAGCAGTACTTC
TRBV6-1	TRBD2	NA	TRBJ2-2	CASTPLGGSTGELFF	TGTGCCAGCACCCCCTTGGGCGGGAGCACCGGGGAGCTGTTTTTT
TRBV6-5	NA	medium-sized	TRBJ1-3	CASSYSMPGNTIYF	TGTGCCAGCAGTTACTCGATGCCTGGAAACACCATATATTTT
TRBV24-1	TRBD1	NA	TRBJ1-1	CATSDRWTGNAEAFF	TGTGCCACCAGTGATCGCTGGACAGGGAACGCTGAAGCTTTCTTT
TRBV11-1	NA	many	TRBJ1-1	CASSLEEGTVAEAFF	TGTGCCAGCAGCTTAGAGGAAGGAACCGTCGCTGAAGCTTTCTTT
TRBV5-1	TRBD2	many	TRBJ2-1	CASSLGLAGEDEQFF	TGCGCCAGCAGCTTGGGGTTAGCGGGAGAGGATGAGCAGTTCTTC
TRBV6-1	NA	many	TRBJ1-1	CASRGGWNTEAFF	TGTGCCAGCCGTGGGGGCTGGAACACTGAAGCTTTCTTT
TRBV3-1	NA	many	TRBJ1-4	CASSQEKPGGATNEKLFF	TGTGCCAGCAGCCAAGAGAAACCGGGAGGGGCAACTAATGAAAAACTGTTTTTT
TRBV18	NA	many	TRBJ2-5	CASSSVGLVQETQYF	TGTGCCAGCTCTTCCGTGGGGCTGGTGCAAGAGACCCAGTACTTC
TRBV27	NA	medium-sized	TRBJ2-7	CASSKNPAGRANEQYF	TGTGCCAGCAGTAAAAATCCGGCAGGTCGGGCGAACGAGCAGTACTTC
TRBV12-3/TRBV12-4	TRBD1	few	TRBJ2-7	CASSTMTGLNPYEQYF	TGTGCCAGCAGCACAATGACAGGGCTCAACCCCTACGAGCAGTACTTC